Below are 21 T cell receptor beta chains sequenced from a single sample in a study of cytomegalovirus exposure and HLA in healthy donors. The PCR employed 60 Vbeta primers together with 13 Jbeta primers. The protocol was immunoSEQ multiplex PCR, while the TCRdb copy is restricted to in-frame clones and leaves out a portion. The sample lists 130,000 or so clones, around 86% seen once, with 8.1% in the top ten. The sequencing sample was made of PBMCs. The receptors here all came from a woman between 45 and 65 years old in good health and CMV-seropositive.

The gene calls are TRBV19 and TRBJ2-1; 7 nucleotides agree with TRBD2. V gave up 3 bases and J gave up 4 bases; unmatched junction bases: 6. The CDR3 runs 15 residues. Germline CDR1 and CDR2: LNHDA and SQIVND (reference sequence). CDR3 region: CASSILSGTYNEQFF. CDR3 nucleotides: TGTGCCAGTAGTATTTTGAGCGGGACGTACAATGAGCAGTTCTTC. Based on the CDR3 plus reference TRBV19 and TRBJ2-1, the full variable domain is DGGITQSPKYLFRKEGQNVTLSCEQNLNHDAMYWYRQDPGQGLRLIYYSQIVNDFQKGDIAEGYSVSREKKESFPLTVTSAQKNPTAFYLCASSILSGTYNEQFFGPGTRLTVL.

The chain links TRBV30 to TRBJ1-2, with D unresolved. The V and J ends lost 0 bases and 4 bases respectively, with 9 bases between them. CDR3 length: 13 amino acids. Germline CDR1 is GTSNPN and CDR2 is SVGIG (reference sequence). The CDR3 DNA is TGTGCCTGGAGTGTAGGAGGGTTCTATGGCTACACCTTC. As protein: CAWSVGGFYGYTF.

J is TRBJ2-3 and V is TRBV4-3; D gene unclear. The V end was cut by 2 bases, the J end by 0 bases, with 9 bases between. CDR1 and CDR2 (germline): LGHNA, YSLEER. The CDR3 is 15 residues long. Here the CDR3 DNA reads TGCGCCAGCAGCCAAAGACTGGGTAGCACAGATACGCAGTATTTT. It specifies CASSQRLGSTDTQYF.

This chain links TRBV28 with TRBJ1-2; D perhaps matches TRBD1 (5 bases). The ends were cut back, 8 bases at V and 5 bases at J, with 18 bases in the middle. The germline V gene encodes CDR1 MDHEN and CDR2 SYDVKM. This CDR3 has 14 residues. The CDR3 bases are TGTGCCAGCCGGGGGACGGCGGATGGGTATGGCTACACCTTC. It translates to CASRGTADGYGYTF.

The V call is TRBV6-5, the J call TRBJ2-1; a possible D gene is TRBD1 (6 bases). V was clipped by 6 bases and J by 8 bases, with 17 bases between them. The CDR3 sequence is 14 residues long. The germline CDR1 and CDR2 sequences are MNHEY and SVGAGI. The CDR3, as DNA: TGTGCCAGCAGCAGGGGAGAAGAGAGCTATGAGCAGTTCTTC. It yields the protein CASSRGEESYEQFF.

This chain connects TRBV7-9 to TRBJ1-5; possibly TRBD1 for D (6 bases). The length of the CDR3 is 13 residues. Looked up from germline, CDR1 is SEHNR and CDR2 is FQNEAQ (reference sequence). V was trimmed by 2 bases and J by 7 bases, leaving 9 bases between them. CDR3 sequence: CASSLTGRQPQHF. The CDR3 DNA is TGTGCCAGCAGCTTAACAGGGAGACAGCCCCAGCATTTT. The whole variable domain, filled in from reference TRBV7-9 and TRBJ1-5, reads DTGVSQNPRHKITKRGQNVTFRCDPISEHNRLYWYRQTLGQGPEFLTYFQNEAQLEKSRLLSDRFSAERPKGSFSTLEIQRTEQGDSAMYLCASSLTGRQPQHFGDGTRLSIL.

This chain links TRBV18 with TRBJ2-1; a weak D match, TRBD2 (5 bases). This CDR3 is 15 amino acids long. Germline V lookup: CDR1 KGHSH, CDR2 LQKENI. Trimming removed 0 bases from V and 7 bases from J, with 13 bases in between. This chain's CDR3 is CASSPPPPRGNEQFF. The CDR3 nucleotides read TGTGCCAGCTCACCACCGCCCCCTCGAGGGAATGAGCAGTTCTTC.

A few counts support this clone. The V call is TRBV21-1, the J call TRBJ2-5; the table's D call, TRBD2, was not checked against the DNA. TRBV21-1 is a pseudogene locus. The CDR3 runs to 13 residues. As DNA, the CDR3 is TGTGCCAGCAGCAAAGGAGGGCGGGAGACCCAGTACTTC. It is translated as CASSKGGRETQYF.

The CDR3 loop reads CASGSESSYTNYGYTF. The CDR3 DNA reads TGTGCTAGTGGTTCTGAGAGCTCTTATACTAACTATGGCTACACCTTC. The J gene is TRBJ1-2, the V gene TRBV12-5; D gene uncertain. V lost 4 bases, J lost 0 bases, and 15 bases lay in between. The CDR3 runs to 16 residues. CDR1 and CDR2 (germline): LGHNT, FRNRAP.

This chain joins TRBV6-5 and TRBJ2-3; 12 bases match TRBD2. V was clipped by 5 bases and J by 9 bases; unmatched bases: 9. CDR1 and CDR2 from the germline V gene are MNHEY and SVGAGI. There are 15 residues in the CDR3. The CDR3 nucleotides read TGTGCCAGCAGTAGGGCACTAGCGGGGGGACGAACGCAGTATTTT. This codes for CASSRALAGGRTQYF.

This chain joins TRBV7-9 and TRBJ2-2, with 8 bases that match TRBD1. The ends lost 4 bases at V and 4 bases at J; junction bases unmatched: 8. Germline V gene sequence: CDR1 SEHNR, CDR2 FQNEAQ (reference sequence). This CDR3 has 16 residues. The CDR3 DNA is TGTGCCAGCAGCTCGCAGGGGGCTTGGTCCACCGGGGAGCTGTTTTTT. The encoded protein is CASSSQGAWSTGELFF.

This clone was observed a handful of times. V gene TRBV7-2 combines with J gene TRBJ2-7, with TRBD1 as a possible D gene (6 bases). Germline V gene data show CDR1 as SGHTA and CDR2 as FQGNSA. The CDR3 runs 14 residues. V was cut by 6 bases and J by 2 bases, with 14 bases left in between. The CDR3 sequence: CASSIGSGAYEQYF. The CDR3 DNA sequence: TGTGCCAGCAGTATCGGGTCAGGGGCCTACGAGCAGTACTTC.

The genes are TRBV28 and TRBJ2-5, with D perhaps TRBD2 (7 bases). The DNA matches TRBJ2-7 better at its end, which makes the J call doubtful. CDR3 length: 17 residues. Germline V gives CDR1 MDHEN, CDR2 SYDVKM. CDR3 bases: TGTGCCAGCAGTTTATTCCCGAGGGGGGGCCTTTCCTACGAGCAGTACTTC. Translated: CASSLFPRGGLSYEQYF.

This clone has just a few counts. This sequence joins TRBV2 and TRBJ2-2; 10 bases line up with TRBD2. Trimming took 7 bases from V and 5 from J; bases not matched to a gene: 13. Germline CDR1 is SNHLY and CDR2 is FYNNEI. This CDR3 contains 17 residues. CDR3 in DNA: TGTGCCAGCACCCGACTAAGCGGGGGGGCCCAAACCGGGGAGCTGTTTTTT. This codes for CASTRLSGGAQTGELFF.

This clone is a singleton in its sample. J is TRBJ2-7 and V is TRBV2; possibly TRBD2 for D (5 bases). The CDR3 is made up of 12 amino acids. The V and J ends lost 9 bases and 0 bases respectively, with 9 bases between them. Germline lookup yields CDR1 SNHLY and CDR2 FYNNEI. The CDR3 reads CASRRDSYEQYF. The CDR3 nucleotides read TGTGCCAGTCGTCGGGACTCCTACGAGCAGTACTTC. The full variable domain, with the rest looked up from reference TRBV2 and TRBJ2-7, is EPEVTQTPSHQVTQMGQEVILRCVPISNHLYFYWYRQILGQKVEFLVSFYNNEISEKSEIFDDQFSVERPDGSNFTLKIRSTKLEDSAMYFCASRRDSYEQYFGPGTRLTVT.

J is TRBJ2-7 and V is TRBV6-5; 8 bases map to TRBD1. This CDR3 has 13 residues. V was clipped by 6 bases and J by 2 bases; unmatched bases: 3. The germline V gene encodes CDR1 MNHEY and CDR2 SVGAGI. CDR3 loop: CASREQGAYEQYF. The CDR3 nucleotides read TGTGCCAGCAGAGAACAGGGGGCCTACGAGCAGTACTTC.

The rearrangement uses TRBV21-1 and TRBJ2-1; the table names TRBD1, a call not compared with the DNA. TRBV21-1 is recorded as a pseudogene. The CDR3 has 18 residues. The CDR3 sequence: CASSKKGPGYARYNEQFF. CDR3 nucleotides: TGTGCCAGCAGCAAAAAGGGGCCAGGTTATGCGCGATACAATGAGCAGTTCTTC.

The V call is TRBV10-1, the J call TRBJ2-7, with D uncertain. The ends were cut back, 2 bases at V and 2 bases at J, with 10 bases in the middle. Germline lookup yields CDR1 WNHNN and CDR2 SYGVQD (reference sequence). The CDR3 is 14 amino acids. CDR3 bases: TGCGCCAGCAGTGAGGACTTGCCCCCCTACGAGCAGTACTTC. Amino acid sequence: CASSEDLPPYEQYF.

V is TRBV7-9 and J is TRBJ1-3; 8 bases match TRBD1. The germline gives CDR1 SEHNR, CDR2 FQNEAQ (reference sequence). CDR3 length: 15 residues. Trimming at V came to 6 bases and at J to 4 bases, leaving 8 bases not matched to a gene. Here the CDR3 DNA reads TGTGCCAGCAGTCTCAAGGACAGGGTCGGAAACACCATATATTTT. Translation: CASSLKDRVGNTIYF.

Only a few counts were recorded for this clone. This chain joins TRBV6-1 and TRBJ1-1; possibly TRBD1 for D (6 bases). The CDR3 covers 13 residues. CDR1 MNHNS and CDR2 SASEGT come from the germline V gene. The V and J ends lost 8 bases and 0 bases respectively, with 10 bases between them. CDR3 sequence (DNA): TGTGCCAGCGACCGGACAGTGAACACTGAAGCTTTCTTT. It encodes CASDRTVNTEAFF.

This clone has more than one count but fewer than ten. This chain joins TRBV28 and TRBJ2-5; 8 bases align to TRBD2. The length of the CDR3 is 15 residues. Germline CDR1 reads MDHEN; CDR2 reads SYDVKM. Trimming at V came to 5 bases and at J to 7 bases, leaving 12 bases not matched to a gene. The CDR3 here is CASSPPTSDEGTQYF. The CDR3 DNA sequence: TGTGCCAGCAGTCCCCCGACTAGCGACGAGGGGACCCAGTACTTC. The full variable domain, with the rest looked up from reference TRBV28 and TRBJ2-5, is DVKVTQSSRYLVKRTGEKVFLECVQDMDHENMFWYRQDPGLGLRLIYFSYDVKMKEKGDIPEGYSVSREKKERFSLILESASTNQTSMYLCASSPPTSDEGTQYFGPGTRLLVL.